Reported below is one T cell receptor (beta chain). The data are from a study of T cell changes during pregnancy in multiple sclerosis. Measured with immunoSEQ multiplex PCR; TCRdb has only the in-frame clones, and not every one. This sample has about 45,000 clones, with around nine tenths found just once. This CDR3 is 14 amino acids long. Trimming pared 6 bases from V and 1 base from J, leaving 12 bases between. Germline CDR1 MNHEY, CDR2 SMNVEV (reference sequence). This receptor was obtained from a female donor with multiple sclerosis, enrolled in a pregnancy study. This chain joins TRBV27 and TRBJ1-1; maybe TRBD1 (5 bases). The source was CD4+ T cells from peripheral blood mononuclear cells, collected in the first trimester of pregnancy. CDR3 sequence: CASSGGGWNTEAFF. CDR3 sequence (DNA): TGTGCCAGCAGCGGCGGGGGATGGAACACTGAAGCTTTCTTT.